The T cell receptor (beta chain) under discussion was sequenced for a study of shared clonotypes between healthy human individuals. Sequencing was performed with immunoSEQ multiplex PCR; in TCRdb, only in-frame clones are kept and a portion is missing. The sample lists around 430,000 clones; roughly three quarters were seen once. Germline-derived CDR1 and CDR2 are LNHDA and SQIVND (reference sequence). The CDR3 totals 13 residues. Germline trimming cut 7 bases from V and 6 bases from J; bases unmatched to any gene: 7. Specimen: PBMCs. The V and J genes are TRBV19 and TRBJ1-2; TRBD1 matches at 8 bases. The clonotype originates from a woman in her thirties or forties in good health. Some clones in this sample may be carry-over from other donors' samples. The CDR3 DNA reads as TGTGCCAGTAAGGAGGACAGGGCGGATGGCTACACCTTC. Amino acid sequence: CASKEDRADGYTF.